The clone carrying this TCR beta chain was observed a few times. Its antigen is unknown. This record belongs to a study of CD8 T cells in ankylosing spondylitis. Overall study results and limits: The authors reported significant enrichment of disease-linked clones in matched ankylosing spondylitis synovial fluid. Apparently characteristic of ankylosing spondylitis blood was a TCR beta motif (roughly eight highly homologous variants). Reactive arthritis synovial fluid and blood were previously reported to contain some motif variants. A CD8+ phenotype characterized the disease-linked clones, which were relatively rare in peripheral blood.

After removal of 3 bases from V and 3 bases from J, the junction contained 4 bases not matched to a gene. CDR3 length: 15 amino acids. The germline V gene encodes CDR1 DFQATT and CDR2 SNEGSKA (reference sequence). It was by quantitative 5'-RACE with molecular barcodes that TCR beta libraries were made. TCRdb re-derived calls from the 5' RACE reads in MiXCR, one entry per CDR3 protein. The sample holds hundreds of thousands of distinct CDR3 sequences; roughly 27% are singletons and the top ten take 0.85% to 1%. This sequence originates from a male donor with ankylosing spondylitis. The gene calls are TRBV20-1 and TRBJ2-3; TRBD2 matches at 12 bases. Sequencing used blood, either unsorted or a sorted T cell fraction (not recorded which). The CDR3 nucleotides are TGCAGTGCTAGCCCGACTAGCGGGAGAACAGATACGCAGTATTTT. Translation: CSASPTSGRTDTQYF.